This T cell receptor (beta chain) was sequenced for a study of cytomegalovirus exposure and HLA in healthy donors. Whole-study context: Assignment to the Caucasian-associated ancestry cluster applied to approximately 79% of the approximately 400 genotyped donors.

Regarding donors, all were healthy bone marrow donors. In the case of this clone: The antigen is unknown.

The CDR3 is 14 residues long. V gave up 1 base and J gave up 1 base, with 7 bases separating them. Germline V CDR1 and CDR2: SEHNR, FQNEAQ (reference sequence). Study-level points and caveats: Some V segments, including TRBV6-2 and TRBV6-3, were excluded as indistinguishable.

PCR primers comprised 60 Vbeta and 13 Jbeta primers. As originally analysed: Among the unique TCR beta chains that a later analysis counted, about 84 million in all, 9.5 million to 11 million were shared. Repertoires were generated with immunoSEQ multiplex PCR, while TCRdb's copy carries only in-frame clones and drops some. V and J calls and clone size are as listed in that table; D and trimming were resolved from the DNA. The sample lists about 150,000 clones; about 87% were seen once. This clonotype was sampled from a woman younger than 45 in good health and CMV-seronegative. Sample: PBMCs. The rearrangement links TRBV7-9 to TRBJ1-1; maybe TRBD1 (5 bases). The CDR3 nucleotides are TGTGCCAGCAGCTTAGGGGGCCAGAACACTGAAGCTTTCTTT. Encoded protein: CASSLGGQNTEAFF.